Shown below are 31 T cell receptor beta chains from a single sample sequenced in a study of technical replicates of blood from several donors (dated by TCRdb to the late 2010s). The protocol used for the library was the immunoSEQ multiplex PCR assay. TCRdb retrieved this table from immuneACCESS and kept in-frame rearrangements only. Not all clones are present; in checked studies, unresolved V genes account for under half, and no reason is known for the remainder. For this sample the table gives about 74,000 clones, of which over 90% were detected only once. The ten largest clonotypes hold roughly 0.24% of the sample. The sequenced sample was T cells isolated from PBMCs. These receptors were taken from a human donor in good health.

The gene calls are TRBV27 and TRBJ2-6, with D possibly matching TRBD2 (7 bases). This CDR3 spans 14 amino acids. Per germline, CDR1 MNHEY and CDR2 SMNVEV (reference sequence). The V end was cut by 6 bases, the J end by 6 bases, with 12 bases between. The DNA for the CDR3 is TGTGCCAGCAGAGGGGGGGCGAAGGCCAACGTCCTGACTTTC. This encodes CASRGGAKANVLTF.

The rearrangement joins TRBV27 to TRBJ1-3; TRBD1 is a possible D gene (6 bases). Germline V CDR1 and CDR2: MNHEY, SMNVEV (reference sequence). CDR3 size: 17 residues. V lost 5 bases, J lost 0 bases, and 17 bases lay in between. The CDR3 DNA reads TGTGCCAGCAGTCCCGTGGACAGCTATTCCTCTGGAAACACCATATATTTT. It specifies CASSPVDSYSSGNTIYF.

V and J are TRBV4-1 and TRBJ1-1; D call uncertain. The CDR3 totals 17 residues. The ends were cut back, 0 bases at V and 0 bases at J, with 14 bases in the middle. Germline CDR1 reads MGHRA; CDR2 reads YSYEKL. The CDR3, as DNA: TGCGCCAGCAGCCAAGATGTAAGACTACGCATGAACACTGAAGCTTTCTTT. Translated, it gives CASSQDVRLRMNTEAFF.

The CDR3 here is CASSGTGPYGYTF. DNA for the CDR3: TGTGCCAGCAGCGGGACAGGCCCCTATGGCTACACCTTC. The J gene is TRBJ1-2, the V gene TRBV5-4, with 8 positions matching TRBD1. The ends lost 4 bases at V and 4 bases at J; junction bases unmatched: 3. CDR1 and CDR2 (germline): SGHNT, YYREEE (reference sequence). CDR3 length: 13 residues.

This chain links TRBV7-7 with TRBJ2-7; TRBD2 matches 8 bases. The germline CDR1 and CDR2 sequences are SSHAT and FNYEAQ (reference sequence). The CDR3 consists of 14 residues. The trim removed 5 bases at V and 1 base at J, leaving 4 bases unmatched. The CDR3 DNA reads TGTGCCAGCAGCCCAAGCGGGAGATCCTACGAGCAGTACTTC. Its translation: CASSPSGRSYEQYF.

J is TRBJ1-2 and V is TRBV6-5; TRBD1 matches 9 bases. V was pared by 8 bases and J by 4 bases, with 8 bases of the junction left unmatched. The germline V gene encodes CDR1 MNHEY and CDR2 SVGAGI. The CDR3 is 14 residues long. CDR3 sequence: CASRSPGQGYGYTF. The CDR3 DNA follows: TGTGCCAGCCGCTCCCCGGGACAGGGCTATGGCTACACCTTC.

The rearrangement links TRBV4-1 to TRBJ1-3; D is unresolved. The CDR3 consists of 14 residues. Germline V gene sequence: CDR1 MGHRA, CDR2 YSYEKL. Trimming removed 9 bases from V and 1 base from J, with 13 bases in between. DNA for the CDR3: TGCGCCAGGGGCGGGGAAGGGTCTGGAAACACCATATATTTT. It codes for CARGGEGSGNTIYF.

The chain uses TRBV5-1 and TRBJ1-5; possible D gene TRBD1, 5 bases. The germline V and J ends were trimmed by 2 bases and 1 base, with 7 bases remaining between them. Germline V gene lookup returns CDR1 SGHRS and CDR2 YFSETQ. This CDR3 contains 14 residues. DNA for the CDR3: TGCGCCAGCAGCTTAGACAGCAGCAATCAGCCCCAGCATTTT. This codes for CASSLDSSNQPQHF.

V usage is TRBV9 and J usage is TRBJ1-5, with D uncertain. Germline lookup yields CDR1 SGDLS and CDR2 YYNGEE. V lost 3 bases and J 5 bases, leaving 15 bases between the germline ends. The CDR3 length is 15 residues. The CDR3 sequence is CASSADGGPYQPQHF. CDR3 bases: TGTGCCAGCAGCGCTGATGGAGGGCCGTATCAGCCCCAGCATTTT.

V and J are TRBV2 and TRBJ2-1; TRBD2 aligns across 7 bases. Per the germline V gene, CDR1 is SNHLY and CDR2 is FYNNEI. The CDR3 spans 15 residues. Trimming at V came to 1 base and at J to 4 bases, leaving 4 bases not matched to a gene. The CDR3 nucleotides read TGTGCCAGCAGTGAAGAACTAGCGTTATACAATGAGCAGTTCTTC. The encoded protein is CASSEELALYNEQFF.

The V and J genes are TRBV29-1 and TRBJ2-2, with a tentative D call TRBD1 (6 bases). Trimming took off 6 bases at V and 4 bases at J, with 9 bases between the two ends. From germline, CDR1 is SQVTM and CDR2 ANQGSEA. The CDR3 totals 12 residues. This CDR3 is CSVQGITGELFF. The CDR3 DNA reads TGCAGCGTGCAGGGGATCACCGGGGAGCTGTTTTTT.

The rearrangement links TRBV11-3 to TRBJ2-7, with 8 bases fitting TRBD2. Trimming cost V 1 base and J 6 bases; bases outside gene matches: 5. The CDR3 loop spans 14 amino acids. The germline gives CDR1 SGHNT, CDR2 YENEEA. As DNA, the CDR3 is TGTGCCAGCAGCTTAGGCGGGGGGCCATCCGAGCAGTACTTC. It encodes CASSLGGGPSEQYF.

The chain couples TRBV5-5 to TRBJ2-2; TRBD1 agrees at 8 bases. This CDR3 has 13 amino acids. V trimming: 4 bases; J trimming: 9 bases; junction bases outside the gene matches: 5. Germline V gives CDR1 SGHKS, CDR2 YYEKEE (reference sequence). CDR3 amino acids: CASSRTGKRELFF. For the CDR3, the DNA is TGTGCCAGCAGCCGGACAGGGAAGCGGGAGCTGTTTTTT.

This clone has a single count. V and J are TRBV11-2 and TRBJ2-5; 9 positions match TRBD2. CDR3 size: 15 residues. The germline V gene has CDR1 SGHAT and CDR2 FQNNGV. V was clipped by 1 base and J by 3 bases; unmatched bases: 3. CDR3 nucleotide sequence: TGTGCCAGCAGCTTAGGGCCTAGCGGGGAAGAGACCCAGTACTTC. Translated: CASSLGPSGEETQYF.

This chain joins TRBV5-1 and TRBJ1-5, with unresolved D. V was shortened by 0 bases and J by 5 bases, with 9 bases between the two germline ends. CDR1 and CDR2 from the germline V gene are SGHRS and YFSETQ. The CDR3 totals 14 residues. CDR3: CASSLERRDQPQHF. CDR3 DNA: TGCGCCAGCAGCTTGGAACGGAGGGATCAGCCCCAGCATTTT.

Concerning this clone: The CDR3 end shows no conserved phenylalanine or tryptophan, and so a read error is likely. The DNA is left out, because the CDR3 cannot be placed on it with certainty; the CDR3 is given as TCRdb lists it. CDR3 protein: CASSSGRSRGTGGAGPL. The chain has TRBV28 and TRBJ1-2; the D segment call TRBD1 is taken from the table without a DNA check. Per the germline V gene, CDR1 is MDHEN and CDR2 is SYDVKM. The CDR3 is 17 residues long, counting both termini.

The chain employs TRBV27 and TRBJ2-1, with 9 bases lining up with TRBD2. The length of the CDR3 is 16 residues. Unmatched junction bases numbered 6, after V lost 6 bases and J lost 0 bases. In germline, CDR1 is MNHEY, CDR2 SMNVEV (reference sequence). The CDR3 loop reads CASSTAGGLSYNEQFF. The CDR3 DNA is TGTGCCAGCAGCACAGCGGGGGGCCTCTCCTACAATGAGCAGTTCTTC.

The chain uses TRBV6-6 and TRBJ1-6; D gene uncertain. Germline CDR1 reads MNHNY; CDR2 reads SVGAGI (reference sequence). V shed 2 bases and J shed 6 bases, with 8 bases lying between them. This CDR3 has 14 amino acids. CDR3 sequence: CASSYEGFNSPLHF. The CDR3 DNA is TGTGCCAGCAGTTACGAGGGTTTTAATTCACCCCTCCACTTT.

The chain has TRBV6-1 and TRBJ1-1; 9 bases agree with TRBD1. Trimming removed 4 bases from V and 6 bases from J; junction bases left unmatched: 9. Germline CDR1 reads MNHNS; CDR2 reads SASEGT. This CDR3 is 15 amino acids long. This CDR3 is CASSGAADRGPEAFF. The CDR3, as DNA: TGTGCCAGCAGTGGAGCCGCGGACAGGGGCCCTGAAGCTTTCTTT.

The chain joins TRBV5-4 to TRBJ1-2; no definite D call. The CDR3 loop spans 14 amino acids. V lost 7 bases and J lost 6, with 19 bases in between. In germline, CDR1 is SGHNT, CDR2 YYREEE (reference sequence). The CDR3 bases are TGTGCCAGCCGTAGATCATCACCATATGATGGCTACACCTTC. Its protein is CASRRSSPYDGYTF.

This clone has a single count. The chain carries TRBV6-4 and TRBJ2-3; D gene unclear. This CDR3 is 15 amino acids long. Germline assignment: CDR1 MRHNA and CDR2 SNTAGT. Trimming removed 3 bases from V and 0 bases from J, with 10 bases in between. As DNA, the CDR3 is TGTGCCAGCAGTGAGGTAGGCGGAAGCACAGATACGCAGTATTTT. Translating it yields CASSEVGGSTDTQYF.

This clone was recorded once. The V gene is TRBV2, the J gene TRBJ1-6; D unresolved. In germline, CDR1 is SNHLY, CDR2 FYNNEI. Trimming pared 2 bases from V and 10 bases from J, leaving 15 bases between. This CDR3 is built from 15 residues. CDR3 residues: CASSEKQYGGSPLHF. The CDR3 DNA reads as TGTGCCAGCAGTGAAAAGCAATACGGAGGGTCACCCCTCCACTTT.

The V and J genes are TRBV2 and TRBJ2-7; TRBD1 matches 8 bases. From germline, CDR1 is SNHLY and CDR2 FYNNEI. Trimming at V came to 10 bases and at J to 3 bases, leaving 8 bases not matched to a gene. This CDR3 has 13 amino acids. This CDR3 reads CATRQGRIYEQYF. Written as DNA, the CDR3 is TGTGCCACCCGACAGGGGAGAATCTACGAGCAGTACTTC.

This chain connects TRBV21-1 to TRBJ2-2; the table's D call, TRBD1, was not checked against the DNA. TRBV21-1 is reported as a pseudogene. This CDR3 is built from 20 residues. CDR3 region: CASSKEKGAETPWGTGELFF. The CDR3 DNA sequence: TGTGCCAGCAGCAAAGAAAAGGGGGCCGAGACCCCATGGGGCACCGGGGAGCTGTTTTTT.

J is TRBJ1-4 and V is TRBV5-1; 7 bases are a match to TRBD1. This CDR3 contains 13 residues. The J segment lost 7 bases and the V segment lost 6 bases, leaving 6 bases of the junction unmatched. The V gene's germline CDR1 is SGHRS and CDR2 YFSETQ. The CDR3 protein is CASTRAGGEKLFF. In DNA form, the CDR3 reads TGCGCCAGCACTCGGGCAGGGGGTGAAAAACTGTTTTTT.

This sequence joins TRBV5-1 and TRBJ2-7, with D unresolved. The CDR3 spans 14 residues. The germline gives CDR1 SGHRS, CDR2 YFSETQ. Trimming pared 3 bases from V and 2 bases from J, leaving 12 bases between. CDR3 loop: CASSWLLTPYEQYF. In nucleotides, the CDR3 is TGCGCCAGCAGCTGGCTACTGACTCCCTACGAGCAGTACTTC.

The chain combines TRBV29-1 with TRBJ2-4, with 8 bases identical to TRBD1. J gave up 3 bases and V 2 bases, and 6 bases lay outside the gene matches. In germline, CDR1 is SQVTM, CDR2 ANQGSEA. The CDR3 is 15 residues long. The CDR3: CSVEWVDRGKNIQYF. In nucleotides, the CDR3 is TGCAGCGTTGAATGGGTAGACAGGGGCAAAAACATTCAGTACTTC.

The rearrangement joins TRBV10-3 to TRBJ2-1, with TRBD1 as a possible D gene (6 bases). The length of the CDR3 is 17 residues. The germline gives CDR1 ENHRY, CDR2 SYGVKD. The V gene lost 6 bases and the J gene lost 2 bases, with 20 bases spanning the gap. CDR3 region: CAIRDVGGLSAYNEQFF. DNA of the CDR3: TGTGCCATCAGGGACGTTGGGGGCCTCTCTGCCTACAATGAGCAGTTCTTC.

CDR3: CAWRKGFVSVNYGYTF. The CDR3 DNA sequence: TGTGCCTGGAGGAAGGGGTTTGTTTCAGTTAACTATGGCTACACCTTC. The chain links TRBV30 to TRBJ1-2; TRBD1 is a possible D gene (5 bases). The germline gives CDR1 GTSNPN, CDR2 SVGIG (reference sequence). This CDR3 contains 16 residues. V was pared by 3 bases and J by 1 base, with 18 bases between. Full variable domain (outside the CDR3, taken from reference TRBV30 and TRBJ1-2): SQTIHQWPATLVQPVGSPLSLECTVEGTSNPNLYWYRQAAGRGLQLLFYSVGIGQISSEVPQNLSASRPQDRQFILSSKKLLLSDSGFYLCAWRKGFVSVNYGYTFGSGTRLTVV.

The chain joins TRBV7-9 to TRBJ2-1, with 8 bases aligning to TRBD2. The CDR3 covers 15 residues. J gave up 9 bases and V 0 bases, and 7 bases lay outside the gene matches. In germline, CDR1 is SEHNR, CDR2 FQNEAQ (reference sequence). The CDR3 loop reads CASSLAPGGLFEQFF. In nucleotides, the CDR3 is TGTGCCAGCAGCTTAGCCCCGGGGGGGCTCTTTGAGCAGTTCTTC.

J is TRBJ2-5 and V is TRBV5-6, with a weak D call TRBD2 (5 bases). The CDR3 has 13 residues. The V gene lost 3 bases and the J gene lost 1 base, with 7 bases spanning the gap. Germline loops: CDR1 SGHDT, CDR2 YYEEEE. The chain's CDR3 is CASSSLVQETQYF. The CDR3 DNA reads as TGTGCCAGCAGCTCACTAGTCCAAGAGACCCAGTACTTC.